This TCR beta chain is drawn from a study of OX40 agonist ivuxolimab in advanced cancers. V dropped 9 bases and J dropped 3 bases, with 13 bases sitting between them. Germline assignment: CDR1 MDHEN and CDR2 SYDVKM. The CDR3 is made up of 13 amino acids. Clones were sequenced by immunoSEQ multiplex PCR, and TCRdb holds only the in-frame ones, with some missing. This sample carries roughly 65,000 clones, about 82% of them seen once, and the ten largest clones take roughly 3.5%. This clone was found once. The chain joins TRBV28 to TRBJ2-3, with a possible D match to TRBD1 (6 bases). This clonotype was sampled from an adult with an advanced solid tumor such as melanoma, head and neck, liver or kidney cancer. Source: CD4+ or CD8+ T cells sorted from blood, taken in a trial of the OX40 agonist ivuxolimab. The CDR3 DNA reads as TGTGCCAGTAACAGGGTAACTACAGATACGCAGTATTTT. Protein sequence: CASNRVTTDTQYF.